The present entry profiles one TCR beta chain with its context. The antigen remains unidentified. V dropped 6 bases and J dropped 8; count of bases not matched to a gene: 1. The CDR3 is made up of 13 amino acids. Per germline, CDR1 LNHDA and CDR2 SQIVND (reference sequence). Using viral peptide pools, the ViraFEST assay grew out antigen-specific CD4+ T cells prior to sequencing. Following an approximately ten-day culture, CD4+ T cells were purified. Two-dose vaccination with either BNT162b2 or mRNA-1273 was given to the participants. This entry is derived from a study of vaccination effects on CD4 cells after COVID-19. The repertoire was sequenced with immunoSEQ multiplex PCR; TCRdb's copy has only in-frame clones and lacks some. The data contain some 15,000 clones, 70% of them singletons.

The specimen was CD4+ T cells from PBMCs cultured with SARS-CoV-2 spike peptides, collected after COVID-19 vaccination. The sequence was obtained from a human donor who received a COVID-19 vaccine. The chain uses TRBV19 and TRBJ1-6; 10 nucleotides line up with TRBD1. The CDR3 sequence is CASRGQGDSPLHF. The CDR3 nucleotides read TGTGCCAGTAGAGGACAGGGGGATTCACCCCTCCACTTT. Full variable domain (outside the CDR3, taken from reference TRBV19 and TRBJ1-6): DGGITQSPKYLFRKEGQNVTLSCEQNLNHDAMYWYRQDPGQGLRLIYYSQIVNDFQKGDIAEGYSVSREKKESFPLTVTSAQKNPTAFYLCASRGQGDSPLHFGNGTRLTVT.